Sequencing of this TCR beta chain was carried out in a study of immune characteristics of hereditary and idiopathic chronic pancreatitis. With respect to the entire study: Local immune cells and TCRbeta repertoires in the pancreas were profiled in this study for hereditary and idiopathic chronic pancreatitis, with control organ donor pancreases used for comparison. In total, 5 control pancreases, roughly 7 hereditary chronic pancreatitis pancreases and roughly six idiopathic chronic pancreatitis pancreases underwent TCRbeta sequencing. Minimal in vitro experimental manipulation of pancreas-infiltrating T cells was the reason the gDNA-based approach was selected. What the study reported, not specific to this receptor: Because patient tissue could only be obtained at the time of TPIAT, differences in disease duration may have influenced the immune findings. Among approximately 14 chronic pancreatitis patients, the number of productive TCR rearrangements showed a positive correlation with disease severity scores. The study did not include chronic pancreatitis caused by alcohol use. Compared with controls, both chronic pancreatitis groups had significantly higher TCRbeta repertoire diversity and lower clonality.

Worth noting for this clone: Its antigen is unknown. No base quality information exists; no much larger clone differs at one position.

Chronic pancreatitis pancreas tissue was obtained from patients undergoing total pancreatectomy with islet autotransplantation (TPIAT). None of the chronic pancreatitis patients included in the study had a known history of diabetes. For TCRbeta sequencing, genomic DNA was pulled straight from bulk pancreas tissue, skipping any T cell sorting. Pancreas tissues from patients and organ donors were collected consecutively at two US centers. Libraries were prepared through the immunoSEQ multiplex PCR assay. The TCRbeta CDR3 region and adjacent sequences were amplified and sequenced from pancreatic genomic DNA. Concerning the study's data processing: Productive clonality and productive rearrangement counts were measured along with repertoire diversity, which was expressed as a mean normalized Shannon-Wiener index. Control and chronic pancreatitis repertoire metrics were compared with the nonparametric Mann-Whitney U test. A clonotype counted as shared when its CDR3beta sequence had identical amino acid composition and length across subjects. The immuneACCESS repertoire file appears here via TCRdb, limited to in-frame rearrangements. These files lack a portion of the clones; in checked studies, under half of the deficit traces to unresolved V genes, and the cause of the others is not known. The V and J calls and clone size come from that table; D and trimming were worked out from the DNA. The table for this sample lists more than 1,500 clones; roughly 80% of them were counted only once. 15% to 20% of the sample rests with the top ten.

The TCR sequence derives from a human donor with chronic pancreatitis. The specimen sequenced was pancreas tissue with hereditary chronic pancreatitis.

Read as DNA, the sequence is TGCGCCAGCAGCCATCTCTTAGTGGCTGGGGCCAACGTCCTGACTTTC. It codes for CASSHLLVAGANVLTF. This chain is built from TRBV4-1 and TRBJ2-6, with no D gene named confidently. From the germline V gene, CDR1 is MGHRA and CDR2 is YSYEKL. V drops 3 bases and J drops 2 bases, leaving 11 bases in between. Including cysteine and phenylalanine, the CDR3 has 16 amino acids. Here the CDR3 DNA is all that survives: 48 bases in frame from base 1.